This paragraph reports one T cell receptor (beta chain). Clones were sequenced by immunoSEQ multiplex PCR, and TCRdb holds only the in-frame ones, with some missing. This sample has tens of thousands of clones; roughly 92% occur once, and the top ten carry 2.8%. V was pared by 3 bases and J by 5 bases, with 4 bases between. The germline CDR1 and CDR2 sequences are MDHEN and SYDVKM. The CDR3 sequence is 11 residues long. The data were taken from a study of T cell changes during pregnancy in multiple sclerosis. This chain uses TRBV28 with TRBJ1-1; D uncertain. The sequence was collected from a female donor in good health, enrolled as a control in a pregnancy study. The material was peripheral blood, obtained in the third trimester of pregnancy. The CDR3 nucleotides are TGTGCCAGCAGTTTTTTAACTGAAGCTTTCTTT. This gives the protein CASSFLTEAFF.